These 10 T cell receptor beta chains came from one sample sequenced in a study of T cells in Graves' hyperthyroidism and ophthalmopathy. Researchers took RNA transcripts and amplified the TCR beta CDR3 regions from them. An initial round of RT-PCR targeting the TCR CDR3 relied on the HTBI primer set. A single record per CDR3 protein comes from TCRdb applying MiXCR to the multiplex PCR reads. The sample yields 450,000 to 700,000 distinct CDR3 sequences, just over 45% seen once. The sequenced material came from peripheral blood or thyroid tissue (not recorded which). All receptors come from an adult woman with Graves' disease, either hyperthyroidism or ophthalmopathy (not recorded which).

This clonotype was seen a few times. The chain employs TRBV19 and TRBJ2-6; a weak D match, TRBD1 (6 bases). V lost 6 bases, J lost 7 bases, and 13 bases lay in between. The CDR3 runs 14 residues. Per the germline V gene, CDR1 is LNHDA and CDR2 is SQIVND (reference sequence). The CDR3 coding sequence is TGTGCCAGTAGAACCCGGGACACCGCCAACGTCCTGACTTTC. As protein: CASRTRDTANVLTF.

The sample holds many counts of this clonotype. The chain combines TRBV20-1 with TRBJ2-7, with TRBD2 as a possible D gene (6 bases). CDR3 length: 14 residues. Trimming shortened V by 5 bases and J by 0 bases, and 14 bases separated the two germline ends. Germline-derived CDR1 and CDR2 are DFQATT and SNEGSKA (reference sequence). CDR3 loop: CSAWPPGDSYEQYF. For the CDR3, the DNA is TGCAGTGCTTGGCCACCGGGAGACTCCTACGAGCAGTACTTC.

Only a few counts were recorded for this clonotype. The chain has TRBV7-9 and TRBJ1-2, with 8 bases matching TRBD1. The CDR3 sequence is 15 residues long. V was clipped by 8 bases and J by 4 bases; unmatched bases: 12. Germline V gene data show CDR1 as SEHNR and CDR2 as FQNEAQ (reference sequence). As DNA, the CDR3 is TGTGCCAGCTCCACCGGGACAGGAGACTCCTATGGCTACACCTTC. Translation gives CASSTGTGDSYGYTF. Together with reference TRBV7-9 and TRBJ1-2, the CDR3 gives the full variable domain: DTGVSQNPRHKITKRGQNVTFRCDPISEHNRLYWYRQTLGQGPEFLTYFQNEAQLEKSRLLSDRFSAERPKGSFSTLEIQRTEQGDSAMYLCASSTGTGDSYGYTFGSGTRLTVV.

To note about this clonotype: Its ends do not fully match the called genes, so a read error is possible. The rearrangement links TRBV7-6 to TRBJ1-2; TRBD1 might be the D (5 bases). The CDR3 totals 15 residues. CDR1 is SGHVS and CDR2 is FNYEAQ in the germline V gene. In nucleotides, the CDR3 is TGTGCTAGCAGCTTAGGAGACAGTCCTAACTATGGCTACACCTTC. Translated: CASSLGDSPNYGYTF.

The J gene is TRBJ1-5, the V gene TRBV7-2, with TRBD1 matching over 7 bases. Unmatched junction bases numbered 16, after V lost 5 bases and J lost 6 bases. The length of the CDR3 is 17 residues. Germline V gene sequence: CDR1 SGHTA, CDR2 FQGNSA. The DNA of the CDR3 is TGTGCCAGCAGCGCGACAGGGACTATTGGTACCGGTCAGCCCCAGCATTTT. Residues: CASSATGTIGTGQPQHF.

The chain employs TRBV7-9 and TRBJ1-4; D gene unclear. The CDR3 runs to 16 residues. Germline loops: CDR1 SEHNR, CDR2 FQNEAQ (reference sequence). The V end lost 3 bases, the J end lost 6 bases, and 17 bases lay between the germline ends. This CDR3 is CASSLAGRVEDEKLFF. The CDR3 nucleotides read TGTGCCAGCAGCTTGGCCGGAAGGGTGGAGGATGAAAAACTGTTTTTT.

This clonotype was recorded at least ten times. This rearrangement joins TRBV7-3 to TRBJ1-6; D uncertain. V was clipped by 2 bases and J by 10 bases, with 9 bases between them. The CDR3 contains 13 residues. CDR1 is SGHTA and CDR2 is FQGTGA in the germline V gene. CDR3 protein: CASSLGGTSPLHF. In nucleotides, the CDR3 is TGTGCCAGCAGCTTAGGAGGAACCTCACCCCTCCACTTT.

This rearrangement joins TRBV7-2 to TRBJ2-2, with 9 bases matching TRBD1. The CDR3 consists of 17 residues. The V gene end was trimmed by 6 bases and the J gene end by 6 bases; junction bases not matched to a gene: 14. CDR1 and CDR2 (germline): SGHTA, FQGNSA. Here the CDR3 DNA reads TGTGCCAGCAGGCCTGGACAGGGGTGGATTCTTGCCGGGGAGCTGTTTTTT. Translated, it gives CASRPGQGWILAGELFF.

This clonotype was picked up many times. This rearrangement joins TRBV20-1 to TRBJ1-5; 7 bases match TRBD1. The CDR3 is 14 amino acids. Germline values: CDR1 DFQATT, CDR2 SNEGSKA (reference sequence). The CDR3 protein is CSPQRAGGNQPQHF. The CDR3 DNA is TGCAGCCCCCAGCGGGCAGGGGGTAATCAGCCCCAGCATTTT.

As to this clonotype: With a much larger clone just one base away, this may be a read error. A read error is likely, as this CDR3 ends without the conserved phenylalanine or tryptophan. The rearrangement links TRBV12-3 or TRBV12-4 to TRBJ1-2; D remains unclear. The CDR3 is made up of 12 amino acids. Trimming removed 1 base at V and 11 bases at J, with 11 bases between. The chain's CDR3 is CASSLEPDLYTL. In DNA form, the CDR3 reads TGTGCCAGCAGTTTAGAGCCGGACTTATACACCCTC.